The source of this T cell receptor (beta chain) is a study of monozygotic twins with inflammatory bowel disease. TCRdb re-analyzed the 5' RACE reads; it lists each CDR3 protein once, without DNA. The table gives about 380,000 distinct CDR3 sequences; the top ten clones make up 2% to 3% of it. Germline V gives CDR1 ENHRY, CDR2 SYGVKD. The CDR3 runs to 14 residues. The specimen sequenced was blood. This clonotype was obtained from a human donor with ulcerative colitis or Crohn's disease, or a healthy co-twin of an affected twin (not recorded which). The rearrangement joins TRBV10-3 to TRBJ1-1; TCRdb's D call, TRBD1, is unchecked because there is no DNA. CDR3: CAISSLGVGTEAFF.